This TCR beta chain originates from a study of T cell repertoires in cytomegalovirus infection (dated by TCRdb to between 2017 and 2020). For the wider study: The peptide stimulations were aimed at well-studied HLA-B-restricted epitopes as well as recently identified HLA-C-restricted CMV epitopes, whose presentation resists viral immunomodulation. Donor HLA type was relevant to the analysis, because carriage of CMV infection together with the matching HLA type was indicated by public TCR beta signatures. What the study reported, not specific to this receptor: Cumulative frequency of public TCR beta family members discriminated carriers of CMV infection plus the relevant HLA type in this cohort and an independent roughly 340-donor cohort. In the ex vivo response, HLA-C-restricted CMV-specific TCR beta clonotypes were dominant, and in two of eight donors the single most frequent clonotype came from this HLA-C-restricted group.

Worth noting for this clonotype: Its antigen is still unknown. It has no much larger one-base neighbor in the sample; base qualities were not kept.

Relative to germline, V is missing 0 bases and J is missing 4 bases, with 6 bases of the junction outside any gene match. CDR1 and CDR2, per the germline V gene, are ENHRY and SYGVKD. The CDR3 starts with the cysteine, ends with the phenylalanine, and has 16 residues. The read is trimmed to its CDR3 DNA, 48 bases read in frame from base 1. The treatment or condition label for this specimen denotes: in vitro stimulation with specific CMV peptide epitopes to enrich CMV-specific T cells. Reads for this sample came from an Illumina HiSeq 1500. In-frame beta chains were kept once TCRdb had trimmed the public reads at Q25 with fastp and called clones with MiXCR. Identical CDR3 proteins give one entry, which carries the most common genes and DNA. Present in this sample are around 750,000 distinct CDR3 sequences, roughly 33% of which were seen just once. Approximately 13% of the sample belongs to the ten largest clones.

This chain is built from TRBV10-3 and TRBJ1-2; 9 nucleotides in the junction match TRBD1. This clonotype originated in a human donor in good health (CMV status not recorded). Some clones in this sample may be carry-over from other donors' samples. Here the sequenced sample was cultured CD8+ T cells from PBMCs, taken from culture after CMV antigen stimulation. The nucleotide sequence is given as TGTGCCATCAGTGAGTCGGGACAGGGAAACCCCTATGGCTACACCTTC. This codes for CAISESGQGNPYGYTF.